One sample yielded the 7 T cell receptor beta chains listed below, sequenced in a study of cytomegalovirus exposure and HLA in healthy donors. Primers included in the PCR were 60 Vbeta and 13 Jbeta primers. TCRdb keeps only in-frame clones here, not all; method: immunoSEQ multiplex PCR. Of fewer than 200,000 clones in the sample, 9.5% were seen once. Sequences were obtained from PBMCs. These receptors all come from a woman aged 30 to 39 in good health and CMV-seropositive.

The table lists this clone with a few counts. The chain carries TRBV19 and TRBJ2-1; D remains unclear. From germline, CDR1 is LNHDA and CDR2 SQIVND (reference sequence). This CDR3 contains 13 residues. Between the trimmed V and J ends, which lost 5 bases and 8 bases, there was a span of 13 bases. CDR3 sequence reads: CASSSLSLDEQFF. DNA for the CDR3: TGTGCCAGTAGTTCCCTTAGCTTGGATGAGCAGTTCTTC.

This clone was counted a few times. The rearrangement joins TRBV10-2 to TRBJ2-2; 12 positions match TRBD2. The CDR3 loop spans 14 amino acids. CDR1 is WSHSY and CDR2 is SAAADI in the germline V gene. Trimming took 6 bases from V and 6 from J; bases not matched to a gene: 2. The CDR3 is CASRLAGGSGELFF. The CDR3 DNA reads TGCGCCAGCAGACTAGCGGGGGGTTCCGGGGAGCTGTTTTTT.

The CDR3 reads CASSSTKTDNYGYTF. In nucleotides, the CDR3 is TGTGCCAGCAGTTCAACCAAGACAGATAACTATGGCTACACCTTC. The chain carries TRBV27 and TRBJ1-2; tentative D call: TRBD1 (5 bases). CDR3 length: 15 amino acids. The germline CDR1 and CDR2 sequences are MNHEY and SMNVEV (reference sequence). V was clipped by 4 bases and J by 1 base, with 13 bases between them.

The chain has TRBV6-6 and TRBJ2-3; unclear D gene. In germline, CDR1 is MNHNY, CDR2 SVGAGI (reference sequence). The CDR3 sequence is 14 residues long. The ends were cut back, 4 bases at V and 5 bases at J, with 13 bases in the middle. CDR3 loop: CASSSDSTRDTQYF. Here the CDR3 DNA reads TGTGCCAGCAGTTCCGACTCGACGAGAGATACGCAGTATTTT.

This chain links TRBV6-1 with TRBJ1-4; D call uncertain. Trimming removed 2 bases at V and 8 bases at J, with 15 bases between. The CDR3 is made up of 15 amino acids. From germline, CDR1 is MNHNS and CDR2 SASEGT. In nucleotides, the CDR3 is TGTGCCAGCAGTGAAAACACCTTGGTGCGGGAAAAACTGTTTTTT. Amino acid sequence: CASSENTLVREKLFF.

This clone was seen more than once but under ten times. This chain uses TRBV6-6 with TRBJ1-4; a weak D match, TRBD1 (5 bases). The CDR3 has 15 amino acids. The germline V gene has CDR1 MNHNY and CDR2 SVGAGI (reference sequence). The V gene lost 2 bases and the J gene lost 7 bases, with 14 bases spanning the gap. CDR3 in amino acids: CASSYGAAGGEKLFF. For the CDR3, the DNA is TGTGCCAGCAGTTACGGGGCCGCTGGCGGTGAAAAACTGTTTTTT.

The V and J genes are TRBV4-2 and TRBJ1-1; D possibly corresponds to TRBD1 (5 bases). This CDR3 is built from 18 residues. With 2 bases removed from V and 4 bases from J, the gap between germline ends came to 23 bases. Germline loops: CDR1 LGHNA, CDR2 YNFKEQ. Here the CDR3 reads CASSQSLRQLKLRTEAFF. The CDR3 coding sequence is TGTGCCAGCAGCCAATCTCTGAGACAGCTGAAGCTCCGCACTGAAGCTTTCTTT.